This T cell receptor beta chain is drawn from a study of shared clonotypes between healthy human individuals. Overall study context: The people who gave samples were a couple of women and three men aged 18 to 49.

The assay used deep level. Repertoires were generated with immunoSEQ multiplex PCR, while TCRdb's copy carries only in-frame clones and drops some. Counted here are approximately 1,000,000 clones, roughly 80% occurring once; the ten biggest clones make up approximately 0.95%. CD4+ cells underwent separation, giving CD45RA+ naive and CD45RA-negative memory subsets. The CDR3 consists of 17 residues. J was trimmed by 14 bases and V by 6 bases; bases with no gene match: 22. Germline CDR1 reads LNHDA; CDR2 reads SQIVND (reference sequence). Sequencing used memory CD4+ T cells from PBMCs. Subset of the sample: CD45RA-negative fraction. This clonotype was sampled from a man in his late teens or twenties in good health. Some clones in this sample may be carry-over from other donors' samples. The chain combines TRBV19 with TRBJ2-1, with 10 bases matching TRBD1. In nucleotides, the CDR3 is TGTGCCAGTAGCCCAGACCCCTTGGGACAGGGGCCCTTGATTAAGTTCTTC. This sequence encodes CASSPDPLGQGPLIKFF. Based on the CDR3 plus reference TRBV19 and TRBJ2-1, the full variable domain is DGGITQSPKYLFRKEGQNVTLSCEQNLNHDAMYWYRQDPGQGLRLIYYSQIVNDFQKGDIAEGYSVSREKKESFPLTVTSAQKNPTAFYLCASSPDPLGQGPLIKFFGPGTRLTVL.